Following are 30 T cell receptor beta chains from one sample sequenced in a study of technical replicates of blood from a few donors. The method was immunoSEQ multiplex PCR; TCRdb's version includes in-frame clones alone and lacks a portion of them. The table records some 90,000 clones, about 95% of them present only once. Sequencing used T cells isolated from PBMCs. These receptors originate from a human donor in good health.

The rearrangement joins TRBV6-1 to TRBJ2-1; 7 bases line up with TRBD2. CDR1 and CDR2 from the germline V gene are MNHNS and SASEGT. The CDR3 extends over 13 amino acids. After removal of 4 bases from V and 6 bases from J, the junction contained 3 bases not matched to a gene. The CDR3 here is CASSGRLANEQFF. As DNA, the CDR3 is TGTGCCAGCAGTGGGAGACTAGCCAATGAGCAGTTCTTC.

This chain links TRBV7-9 with TRBJ2-2; 9 bases are shared with TRBD1. The trim removed 3 bases at V and 5 bases at J, leaving 4 bases unmatched. Germline V gene sequence: CDR1 SEHNR, CDR2 FQNEAQ (reference sequence). The CDR3 length is 15 residues. The CDR3 coding sequence is TGTGCCAGCAGCTTCGGGACAGGGAGGACCGGGGAGCTGTTTTTT. It translates to CASSFGTGRTGELFF.

This CDR3 reads CASSLYVGQYQETQYF. In DNA form, the CDR3 reads TGTGCCAGCAGTTTATACGTGGGCCAGTACCAAGAGACCCAGTACTTC. The genes are TRBV27 and TRBJ2-5, with D hard to call. This CDR3 region has 16 residues. The V and J ends lost 1 base and 0 bases respectively, with 12 bases between them. Germline V gene data show CDR1 as MNHEY and CDR2 as SMNVEV (reference sequence).

This chain links TRBV5-6 with TRBJ2-1; the match to TRBD2 covers 10 bases. CDR1 and CDR2 (germline): SGHDT, YYEEEE. V trimming: 1 base; J trimming: 5 bases; junction bases outside the gene matches: 15. There are 19 residues in the CDR3. In DNA form, the CDR3 reads TGTGCCAGCAGCTTGATGGGGCTAGCGGGAGTACCATGGCACAATGAGCAGTTCTTC. This gives the protein CASSLMGLAGVPWHNEQFF.

The V and J genes are TRBV19 and TRBJ2-6; 9 bases align to TRBD1. The junction had 8 bases not matched to a gene; V was cut back by 4 bases and J by 4 bases. Germline V gene sequence: CDR1 LNHDA, CDR2 SQIVND (reference sequence). There are 17 residues in the CDR3. Written as DNA, the CDR3 is TGTGCCAGTAGTAAAGATACAGGGGGCGCCGGGGCCAACGTCCTGACTTTC. Encoded protein: CASSKDTGGAGANVLTF.

This chain joins TRBV27 and TRBJ2-7, with no clear D. This CDR3 contains 12 residues. V was trimmed by 0 bases and J by 3 bases, leaving 3 bases between them. Germline CDR1 and CDR2: MNHEY and SMNVEV (reference sequence). CDR3 coding DNA: TGTGCCAGCAGTTTATCCGGCTACGAGCAGTACTTC. This codes for CASSLSGYEQYF.

V is TRBV7-6 and J is TRBJ1-5; D remains unclear. V lost 3 bases to trimming and J lost 7 bases, with 10 bases between them. Per germline, CDR1 SGHVS and CDR2 FNYEAQ. This CDR3 is 13 amino acids long. The CDR3 protein is CASSFGRGQPQHF. In nucleotides, the CDR3 is TGTGCCAGCAGCTTCGGACGGGGACAGCCCCAGCATTTT.

CDR3 residues: CASSAHRGTGRGDTQYF. The CDR3 nucleotides are TGTGCCAGCAGCGCGCATAGGGGGACAGGGAGGGGAGATACGCAGTATTTT. The chain couples TRBV13 to TRBJ2-3; 9 bases map to TRBD1. The CDR3 loop spans 17 amino acids. With V trimmed by 5 bases and J by 5 bases, 14 bases remained unmatched. Germline V lookup: CDR1 PRHDT, CDR2 FYEKMQ (reference sequence).

The rearrangement joins TRBV10-1 to TRBJ2-1; D might be TRBD1 (6 bases). Germline V gene lookup returns CDR1 WNHNN and CDR2 SYGVQD (reference sequence). CDR3 length equals 16 residues. The V gene lost 11 bases and the J gene lost 5 bases, with 25 bases spanning the gap. This CDR3 is CAARGRRQERDNEQFF. DNA for the CDR3: TGCGCCGCAAGAGGTCGAAGACAGGAGAGGGACAATGAGCAGTTCTTC.

V gene TRBV10-3 combines with J gene TRBJ2-7; 9 bases fit TRBD2. CDR1 ENHRY and CDR2 SYGVKD come from the germline V gene. This CDR3 comprises 15 residues. V shed 4 bases, J shed 0 bases, and the junction held 4 bases outside the gene matches. The CDR3 is CAISGFSGSSYEQYF. As DNA, the CDR3 is TGTGCCATCAGTGGATTTAGCGGGAGCTCCTACGAGCAGTACTTC.

The chain employs TRBV5-8 and TRBJ2-3; the match to TRBD2 covers 8 bases. J lost 9 bases, V lost 5 bases, and 14 bases had no gene match. CDR1 and CDR2 (germline): SGHTS, YDEGEE. This CDR3 contains 15 residues. The CDR3 nucleotides read TGTGCCAGCAGGGGTTTTGCGGGAGGTGAGGGGACGCAGTATTTT. Translation: CASRGFAGGEGTQYF.

The chain combines TRBV7-9 with TRBJ1-5; D is ambiguous. The CDR3 totals 12 residues. The V gene lost 6 bases and the J gene lost 12 bases, with 15 bases spanning the gap. Germline V gives CDR1 SEHNR, CDR2 FQNEAQ (reference sequence). Here the CDR3 DNA reads TGTGCCAGCAGTGGTGGAGGAGACCTCCAGCATTTT. This gives the protein CASSGGGDLQHF.

The chain carries TRBV6-5 and TRBJ2-5, with D perhaps TRBD1 (6 bases). CDR3 length: 12 residues. V was cut by 5 bases and J by 5 bases, with 9 bases left in between. In germline, CDR1 is MNHEY, CDR2 SVGAGI. The CDR3 spells CASSTGFETQYF. DNA of the CDR3: TGTGCCAGCAGTACAGGGTTTGAGACCCAGTACTTC.

V and J are TRBV6-5 and TRBJ2-5; TRBD1 matches 7 bases. Trimming cost V 6 bases and J 5 bases; bases outside gene matches: 9. The CDR3 sequence is 14 residues long. Looked up from germline, CDR1 is MNHEY and CDR2 is SVGAGI. The CDR3: CASRFDRAAETQYF. The DNA of the CDR3 is TGTGCCAGCAGATTTGACAGGGCAGCCGAGACCCAGTACTTC.

This clone is a singleton in its sample. V gene TRBV4-1 combines with J gene TRBJ2-3; 11 positions match TRBD1. The V gene end was trimmed by 5 bases and the J gene end by 3 bases; junction bases not matched to a gene: 13. Germline CDR1 is MGHRA and CDR2 is YSYEKL. This CDR3 has 18 amino acids. DNA of the CDR3: TGCGCCAGCAGCTCGGACATTATGGGACAGGGGGGGACAGATACGCAGTATTTT. As protein: CASSSDIMGQGGTDTQYF.

The rearrangement joins TRBV5-1 to TRBJ2-7; D is perhaps TRBD1 (6 bases). CDR1 is SGHRS and CDR2 is YFSETQ in the germline V gene. The CDR3 loop spans 16 amino acids. Trimming removed 2 bases from V and 4 bases from J, with 19 bases in between. CDR3 DNA sequence: TGCGCCAGCAGCTTTCTAAGTGTGACAGGCTCTTACGAGCAGTACTTC. Amino acid sequence: CASSFLSVTGSYEQYF.

CDR3: CASSLLGGQETQYF. In nucleotides, the CDR3 is TGTGCCAGCAGCCTACTGGGGGGCCAAGAGACCCAGTACTTC. The chain links TRBV11-1 to TRBJ2-5; perhaps TRBD2 as D (6 bases). This CDR3 is built from 14 residues. CDR1 is SGHAT, CDR2 FQDESV, per germline (reference sequence). Between the trimmed V and J ends, which lost 5 bases and 1 base, there was a span of 11 bases.

The chain is built from TRBV6-1 and TRBJ1-6; 7 bases agree with TRBD1. Germline V gene data show CDR1 as MNHNS and CDR2 as SASEGT. The CDR3 has 15 residues. The ends lost 4 bases at V and 7 bases at J; junction bases unmatched: 7. The CDR3 sequence is CASSGPRGTNSPLHF. The CDR3 DNA reads as TGTGCCAGCAGTGGCCCCAGGGGGACGAATTCACCCCTCCACTTT.

The genes are TRBV7-9 and TRBJ2-7, with D possibly TRBD2 on 6 matching bases. V was pared by 4 bases and J by 0 bases, with 16 bases between. Germline CDR1 and CDR2: SEHNR and FQNEAQ (reference sequence). This CDR3 is built from 16 residues. CDR3 nucleotides: TGTGCCAGCAGCTCCCGCGGGACGGAGATCTCCTACGAGCAGTACTTC. Its protein product is CASSSRGTEISYEQYF.

The chain joins TRBV4-1 to TRBJ2-7; 8 bases line up with TRBD2. Losses at the gene ends were 0 bases for V and 4 bases for J; bases not matched to a gene: 11. The germline CDR1 and CDR2 sequences are MGHRA and YSYEKL. CDR3 length: 17 residues. The CDR3: CASSQDPRLAKVYEQYF. In DNA form, the CDR3 reads TGCGCCAGCAGCCAAGATCCGAGACTAGCGAAAGTATACGAGCAGTACTTC.

This sequence joins TRBV10-2 and TRBJ2-7; 9 bases align to TRBD2. Germline assignment: CDR1 WSHSY and CDR2 SAAADI. The length of the CDR3 is 15 residues. With V trimmed by 6 bases and J by 2 bases, 8 bases remained unmatched. CDR3: CASRSSGTIPYEQYF. The CDR3 nucleotides read TGCGCCAGCAGATCTAGCGGGACCATCCCCTACGAGCAGTACTTC.

The rearrangement joins TRBV7-9 to TRBJ2-2; the D gene is possibly TRBD2 (5 bases). CDR3 length: 15 residues. Germline V gene lookup returns CDR1 SEHNR and CDR2 FQNEAQ (reference sequence). Between the trimmed V and J ends, which lost 0 bases and 3 bases, there was a span of 8 bases. The CDR3 is CASSLAGADTGELFF. The CDR3 coding sequence is TGTGCCAGCAGCTTAGCGGGAGCGGACACCGGGGAGCTGTTTTTT.

The chain joins TRBV19 to TRBJ2-3, with TRBD1 matching 9 bases. J lost 4 bases, V lost 3 bases, and 5 bases had no gene match. The germline gives CDR1 LNHDA, CDR2 SQIVND (reference sequence). This CDR3 spans 15 amino acids. The CDR3 coding sequence is TGTGCCAGTAGTATTGGGGGACAGGGTTCAGATACGCAGTATTTT. Its protein is CASSIGGQGSDTQYF.

This chain links TRBV6-5 with TRBJ1-2; no reliable D call. Per germline, CDR1 MNHEY and CDR2 SVGAGI. This CDR3 is built from 15 residues. Trimming took off 2 bases at V and 3 bases at J, with 13 bases between the two ends. Written as DNA, the CDR3 is TGTGCCAGCAGTTACGGATCCGGGGAACACTATGGCTACACCTTC. As protein: CASSYGSGEHYGYTF.

This chain uses TRBV5-1 with TRBJ2-2; 7 bases are shared with TRBD1. The trim removed 2 bases at V and 4 bases at J, leaving 8 bases unmatched. This CDR3 comprises 16 residues. From germline, CDR1 is SGHRS and CDR2 YFSETQ. The CDR3 DNA sequence: TGCGCCAGCAGCTTCACACCGGGACAGAGCACCGGGGAGCTGTTTTTT. It is translated as CASSFTPGQSTGELFF. The full variable domain, its missing parts supplied by reference TRBV5-1 and TRBJ2-2, is KAGVTQTPRYLIKTRGQQVTLSCSPISGHRSVSWYQQTPGQGLQFLFEYFSETQRNKGNFPGRFSGRQFSNSRSEMNVSTLELGDSALYLCASSFTPGQSTGELFFGEGSRLTVL.

V is TRBV4-1 and J is TRBJ2-1; tentative D call: TRBD2 (6 bases). The CDR3 runs 17 residues. Germline CDR1 reads MGHRA; CDR2 reads YSYEKL. The ends were cut back, 1 base at V and 6 bases at J, with 19 bases in the middle. The CDR3 reads CASSQGLFGLALNEQFF. CDR3 coding DNA: TGCGCCAGCAGCCAAGGTCTATTCGGGCTAGCGCTCAATGAGCAGTTCTTC.

J is TRBJ1-1 and V is TRBV27; perhaps TRBD1 as D (5 bases). Per germline, CDR1 MNHEY and CDR2 SMNVEV (reference sequence). There are 14 residues in the CDR3. V lost 6 bases and J lost 6, with 17 bases in between. In DNA, the CDR3 is TGTGCCAGCAGGAGTCTTCCAGGGACTGCTGAAGCTTTCTTT. The encoded protein is CASRSLPGTAEAFF.

The chain uses TRBV6-1 and TRBJ1-3, with 7 nucleotides matching TRBD1. This CDR3 region has 14 residues. The junction had 7 bases not matched to a gene; V was cut back by 6 bases and J by 5 bases. CDR1 is MNHNS, CDR2 SASEGT, per germline. Written as DNA, the CDR3 is TGTGCCAGCAGACGAGACAGGGAGCGAAACACCATATATTTT. Encoded protein: CASRRDRERNTIYF.

CDR3 sequence: CASSLGTGSSGNTIYF. In DNA form, the CDR3 reads TGTGCCAGCAGCCTTGGGACAGGATCTTCTGGAAACACCATATATTTT. J is TRBJ1-3 and V is TRBV14; TRBD1 matches 8 bases. This CDR3 is built from 16 residues. Trimming removed 4 bases from V and 1 base from J; junction bases left unmatched: 6. Germline lookup yields CDR1 SGHDN and CDR2 FVKESK.

The genes are TRBV27 and TRBJ2-7; 8 bases align to TRBD2. J lost 4 bases, V lost 5 bases, and 10 bases had no gene match. This CDR3 is built from 15 residues. Germline V gene sequence: CDR1 MNHEY, CDR2 SMNVEV (reference sequence). The CDR3: CASSPTTGTRYEQYF. Written as DNA, the CDR3 is TGTGCCAGCAGTCCTACGACCGGGACTAGATACGAGCAGTACTTC.